A single sample gave rise to the 12 T cell receptor beta chains below, sequenced in a study of blood T cell repertoires in COVID-19. Using immunoSEQ multiplex PCR, the repertoire was profiled, and TCRdb retains in-frame clones only, with some absent. The sample gives about 300,000 clones, roughly 86% of which show up once; less than 2% is in the top ten. Material: peripheral blood. These receptors all stem from a woman aged 30 to 39 with COVID-19, enrolled during active disease.

J is TRBJ1-1 and V is TRBV12-3 or TRBV12-4, with D uncertain. The CDR3 consists of 11 residues. V lost 6 bases to trimming and J lost 10 bases, with 12 bases between them. The CDR3, as DNA: TGTGCCAGCAGCCCCGGTTTCGGAGCTTTCTTT. This sequence encodes CASSPGFGAFF.

The chain couples TRBV12-3 or TRBV12-4 to TRBJ1-4; unclear D gene. The CDR3 spans 11 residues. V was shortened by 1 base and J by 13 bases, with 7 bases between the two germline ends. The CDR3: CASSLDGRLFF. For the CDR3, the DNA is TGTGCCAGCAGTTTAGACGGGAGACTGTTTTTT.

The J gene is TRBJ2-5, the V gene TRBV6-6; 9 bases are a match to TRBD1. The CDR3 length is 13 residues. V lost 11 bases and J lost 5; bases outside the gene matches: 9. CDR1 and CDR2 from the germline V gene are MNHNY and SVGAGI (reference sequence). CDR3 coding DNA: TGTGCCGGCCACCGGGACAGGGCGGAGACCCAGTACTTC. As protein: CAGHRDRAETQYF.

In its sample, this clone was seen a few times. V and J are TRBV10-3 and TRBJ2-3; TRBD2 is a possible D gene (5 bases). V was pared by 2 bases and J by 6 bases, with 6 bases between. The CDR3 covers 12 residues. Germline V gives CDR1 ENHRY, CDR2 SYGVKD. The chain's CDR3 is CAISEQRDTQYF. CDR3 sequence (DNA): TGTGCCATCAGTGAGCAGCGGGATACGCAGTATTTT.

The genes are TRBV14 and TRBJ1-1; TRBD1 might be the D (5 bases). Trimming took 0 bases from V and 4 from J, leaving 9 bases between them. The germline V gene encodes CDR1 SGHDN and CDR2 FVKESK. The CDR3 spans 14 residues. CDR3 loop: CASSQDRRGTEAFF. Here the CDR3 DNA reads TGTGCCAGCAGCCAAGATCGGAGGGGCACTGAAGCTTTCTTT.

The rearrangement joins TRBV2 to TRBJ1-1, with TRBD1 matching over 7 bases. CDR3 length: 17 residues. Germline assignment: CDR1 SNHLY and CDR2 FYNNEI. J gave up 1 base and V 4 bases, and 12 bases lay outside the gene matches. CDR3 DNA: TGTGCCAGCAGTGTAGGCCGAGGGGGCCGACGGAACACTGAAGCTTTCTTT. Translating gives CASSVGRGGRRNTEAFF.

The rearrangement joins TRBV6-5 to TRBJ2-2; 9 bases align to TRBD1. The CDR3 consists of 16 residues. V trimming: 0 bases; J trimming: 5 bases; junction bases outside the gene matches: 4. Germline V gene data show CDR1 as MNHEY and CDR2 as SVGAGI. The CDR3 nucleotides read TGTGCCAGCAGTTACTCGCGGACAGGGGTAACCGGGGAGCTGTTTTTT. Translating gives CASSYSRTGVTGELFF.

V usage is TRBV19 and J usage is TRBJ1-2; 7 bases agree with TRBD1. The J segment lost 4 bases and the V segment lost 4 bases, leaving 6 bases of the junction unmatched. Germline V lookup: CDR1 LNHDA, CDR2 SQIVND (reference sequence). This CDR3 has 14 residues. The CDR3 here is CASSTRGTVYGYTF. CDR3 coding DNA: TGTGCCAGTAGTACCAGAGGGACAGTCTATGGCTACACCTTC.

The rearrangement joins TRBV5-1 to TRBJ2-1; perhaps TRBD1 as D (5 bases). From germline, CDR1 is SGHRS and CDR2 YFSETQ. This CDR3 contains 14 residues. Trimming left V 4 bases short and J 4 bases short, with 12 bases between. The CDR3 coding sequence is TGCGCCAGCAGCCCGGACATCGGATACAATGAGCAGTTCTTC. Protein sequence: CASSPDIGYNEQFF.

This clone was seen only a few times. The chain joins TRBV3-1 (or the pseudogene TRBV3-2) to TRBJ1-2, with a weak D call TRBD1 (6 bases). CDR1 and CDR2 from the germline V gene are LGHDT and YNNKEL (reference sequence). V lost 3 bases and J lost 1, with 12 bases in between. The CDR3 spans 15 residues. CDR3 sequence reads: CASSQTDSYNYGYTF. The CDR3 DNA is TGTGCCAGCAGCCAGACGGACAGTTATAACTATGGCTACACCTTC.

CDR3 protein: CASSQGVRFPGGPEAFF. As DNA, the CDR3 is TGTGCCAGCAGCCAAGGGGTCCGATTCCCCGGCGGGCCTGAAGCTTTCTTT. The chain has TRBV3-1 (or the pseudogene TRBV3-2) and TRBJ1-1; unclear D gene. V lost 1 base, J lost 6 bases, and 21 bases lay in between. Germline V lookup: CDR1 LGHDT, CDR2 YNNKEL (reference sequence). The length of the CDR3 is 17 residues.

The chain combines TRBV2 with TRBJ1-4, with 9 nucleotides matching TRBD1. Germline trimming cut 6 bases from V and 7 bases from J; bases unmatched to any gene: 6. Per the germline V gene, CDR1 is SNHLY and CDR2 is FYNNEI. CDR3 length equals 14 residues. The CDR3 nucleotides are TGTGCCAGCAGACAGGGACAGGGCGGTGAAAAACTGTTTTTT. This translates into CASRQGQGGEKLFF.